Following are 23 T cell receptor beta chains from one sample sequenced in a study of T cell responses to AZD1222 COVID-19 vaccine (TCRdb year 2021). Per the publication, the time point label means: about 28 days (+/-7) after the second vaccine dose. Libraries came from the immunoSEQ multiplex PCR assay. The immuneACCESS repertoire file appears here via TCRdb, limited to in-frame rearrangements. These files lack a portion of the clones; in checked studies, under half of the deficit traces to unresolved V genes, and the cause of the others is not known. The sample profile shows about 99,000 clones; 90% to 95% of them were found once. Around 8.4% of the sample lies in the top ten. The sample here was peripheral blood, taken 28 days after the second AZD1222 dose. The receptors derive from an adult who received the AZD1222 COVID-19 vaccine.

The genes are TRBV7-9 and TRBJ2-2, with TRBD2 as a possible D gene (5 bases). This CDR3 is 16 amino acids long. Trimming shortened V by 5 bases and J by 5 bases, and 18 bases separated the two germline ends. CDR1 and CDR2 from the germline V gene are SEHNR and FQNEAQ (reference sequence). CDR3 bases: TGTGCCAGCAGCCTCCCGGGGTGGAGGACTACCGGGGAGCTGTTTTTT. This translates into CASSLPGWRTTGELFF. The full variable domain, rest sourced from reference TRBV7-9 and TRBJ2-2, is DTGVSQNPRHKITKRGQNVTFRCDPISEHNRLYWYRQTLGQGPEFLTYFQNEAQLEKSRLLSDRFSAERPKGSFSTLEIQRTEQGDSAMYLCASSLPGWRTTGELFFGEGSRLTVL.

This chain uses TRBV27 with TRBJ1-1, with 8 bases identical to TRBD1. Germline V gene sequence: CDR1 MNHEY, CDR2 SMNVEV (reference sequence). CDR3 size: 15 residues. Trimming took 4 bases from V and 2 from J; bases not matched to a gene: 6. CDR3 loop: CASSSRTGINTEAFF. CDR3 bases: TGTGCCAGCAGTTCCCGGACAGGGATTAACACTGAAGCTTTCTTT.

The chain uses TRBV28 and TRBJ2-7, with TRBD1 matching 7 bases. Unmatched junction bases numbered 10, after V lost 5 bases and J lost 3 bases. The CDR3 contains 15 residues. The germline V gene has CDR1 MDHEN and CDR2 SYDVKM. CDR3: CASSLPGQRLYEQYF. The CDR3 DNA is TGTGCCAGCAGTCTCCCGGGACAGCGCCTCTACGAGCAGTACTTC.

The CDR3 nucleotides are TGTGCCAGCAGTTCCCGTTTAGGAGGCTACACCTTC. Translation gives CASSSRLGGYTF. V and J are TRBV12-3 or TRBV12-4 and TRBJ1-2; D is uncertain. This CDR3 contains 12 residues. V lost 4 bases and J lost 8, with 11 bases in between.

V and J are TRBV6-5 and TRBJ2-7; D gene ambiguous. V was trimmed by 6 bases and J by 4 bases, leaving 10 bases between them. This CDR3 is built from 12 residues. The germline V gene encodes CDR1 MNHEY and CDR2 SVGAGI. CDR3 sequence: CASRITEYEQYF. The DNA for the CDR3 is TGTGCCAGCAGAATAACTGAGTACGAGCAGTACTTC.

The J gene is TRBJ1-6, the V gene TRBV10-3; a weak D match, TRBD1 (5 bases). Germline V CDR1 and CDR2: ENHRY, SYGVKD. The CDR3 is made up of 14 amino acids. In DNA, the CDR3 is TGTGCGTCGGGACTGAACTCCTATAATTCACCCCTCCACTTT. Its translation: CASGLNSYNSPLHF.

This chain links TRBV5-8 with TRBJ2-1; D tentatively reads TRBD1 or TRBD2 (5 bases each). The germline V and J ends were trimmed by 0 bases and 8 bases, with 15 bases remaining between them. Germline-derived CDR1 and CDR2 are SGHTS and YDEGEE. The CDR3 runs 15 residues. In nucleotides, the CDR3 is TGTGCCAGCAGCTTGGGGACTTCTGAAGGGGATGAGCAGTTCTTC. Translating gives CASSLGTSEGDEQFF.

The CDR3 nucleotides are TGTGCCAGCAGTCTCGGGCTGGCCACAGATACGCAGTATTTT. It yields the protein CASSLGLATDTQYF. The gene calls are TRBV27 and TRBJ2-3; no definite D call. V was cut by 5 bases and J by 2 bases, with 11 bases left in between. Germline CDR1 is MNHEY and CDR2 is SMNVEV (reference sequence). The CDR3 sequence is 14 residues long.

Worth noting for this clone: The junction departs from the called germline gene at one end, perhaps through a read error. The rearrangement uses TRBV28 and TRBJ1-1, with TRBD1 identical over 8 bases. Germline CDR1 and CDR2: MDHEN and SYDVKM. CDR3 size: 14 residues. CDR3 DNA sequence: TGTGCCAGCAGTGAGGACAGGGTGAAGACTGAAGCTTTCTTT. Its translation: CASSEDRVKTEAFF.

This clone was picked up one time. The rearrangement joins TRBV2 to TRBJ1-2; possible D gene TRBD1, 5 bases. V lost 5 bases to trimming and J lost 10 bases, with 14 bases between them. Germline-derived CDR1 and CDR2 are SNHLY and FYNNEI. The CDR3 has 12 residues. CDR3 loop: CASSPRQRAYTF. Written as DNA, the CDR3 is TGTGCCAGCAGTCCCCGACAGCGCGCCTACACCTTC.

This chain joins TRBV19 and TRBJ2-5; possible D gene TRBD1, 5 bases. The germline V gene has CDR1 LNHDA and CDR2 SQIVND (reference sequence). CDR3 length: 13 residues. Trimming removed 7 bases at V and 5 bases at J, with 14 bases between. CDR3 in amino acids: CASKSGPGETQYF. The DNA of the CDR3 is TGTGCCAGTAAGTCGGGTCCAGGGGAGACCCAGTACTTC.

This sequence joins TRBV2 and TRBJ1-4, with D possibly being TRBD1 (5 bases). Germline values: CDR1 SNHLY, CDR2 FYNNEI. This CDR3 comprises 13 residues. V shed 7 bases and J shed 5 bases, with 11 bases lying between them. CDR3 in amino acids: CASTTEINEKLFF. The CDR3, as DNA: TGTGCCAGCACGACAGAGATCAATGAAAAACTGTTTTTT.

V gene TRBV12-5 combines with J gene TRBJ1-1; 7 bases line up with TRBD1. J lost 4 bases, V lost 5 bases, and 7 bases had no gene match. Germline CDR1 is LGHNT and CDR2 is FRNRAP. The CDR3 consists of 14 residues. The CDR3: CASGLAGGGTEAFF. CDR3 sequence (DNA): TGTGCTAGTGGTCTCGCAGGGGGGGGCACTGAAGCTTTCTTT.

V usage is TRBV6-5 and J usage is TRBJ2-7; D might be TRBD1 or TRBD2, each matching 5 bases. Trimming took 6 bases from V and 0 from J, leaving 15 bases between them. Germline V lookup: CDR1 MNHEY, CDR2 SVGAGI. This CDR3 comprises 15 residues. Here the CDR3 reads CASRGPGYNSYEQYF. For the CDR3, the DNA is TGTGCCAGCAGGGGACCCGGGTACAACTCCTACGAGCAGTACTTC.

The chain links TRBV19 to TRBJ1-1; 7 bases align to TRBD1. The CDR3 is 14 amino acids. J was trimmed by 3 bases and V by 10 bases; bases with no gene match: 11. From germline, CDR1 is LNHDA and CDR2 SQIVND (reference sequence). CDR3 in amino acids: CATYRGYQDTEAFF. The DNA of the CDR3 is TGTGCCACCTACAGGGGATATCAGGACACTGAAGCTTTCTTT. Variable domain in full (rest from reference TRBV19 and TRBJ1-1): DGGITQSPKYLFRKEGQNVTLSCEQNLNHDAMYWYRQDPGQGLRLIYYSQIVNDFQKGDIAEGYSVSREKKESFPLTVTSAQKNPTAFYLCATYRGYQDTEAFFGQGTRLTVV.

The V gene is TRBV28, the J gene TRBJ2-7; 10 nucleotides match TRBD1. This CDR3 spans 15 amino acids. J was trimmed by 2 bases and V by 8 bases; bases with no gene match: 9. Per the germline V gene, CDR1 is MDHEN and CDR2 is SYDVKM. In DNA, the CDR3 is TGTGCCAGCGTATCCTCCGGGACAGGGGCCTACGAGCAGTACTTC. This sequence encodes CASVSSGTGAYEQYF.

This rearrangement joins TRBV9 to TRBJ2-3; D ambiguous. The CDR3 contains 14 residues. The V end lost 1 base, the J end lost 0 bases, and 6 bases lay between the germline ends. CDR1 SGDLS and CDR2 YYNGEE come from the germline V gene. Here the CDR3 reads CASSVRGSTDTQYF. The DNA of the CDR3 is TGTGCCAGCAGCGTACGAGGAAGCACAGATACGCAGTATTTT. Based on the CDR3 plus reference TRBV9 and TRBJ2-3, the full variable domain is DSGVTQTPKHLITATGQRVTLRCSPRSGDLSVYWYQQSLDQGLQFLIQYYNGEERAKGNILERFSAQQFPDLHSELNLSSLELGDSALYFCASSVRGSTDTQYFGPGTRLTVL.

This clone was found once. This chain uses TRBV20-1 with TRBJ2-5; 8 bases align to TRBD1. The CDR3 spans 14 residues. Trimming at V came to 3 bases and at J to 2 bases, leaving 5 bases not matched to a gene. Germline V gives CDR1 DFQATT, CDR2 SNEGSKA (reference sequence). CDR3 coding DNA: TGCAGTGCTAGTCCTTACAGGGGGCAAGAGACCCAGTACTTC. Amino acids: CSASPYRGQETQYF.

The table lists this clone with a count of one. This chain links TRBV9 with TRBJ1-6; D remains unclear. CDR1 SGDLS and CDR2 YYNGEE come from the germline V gene. The CDR3 runs to 16 residues. Trimming stripped 3 bases from V and 0 bases from J, with 10 bases between. In nucleotides, the CDR3 is TGTGCCAGCAGCGAGGAAGCCAGCTCCTATAATTCACCCCTCCACTTT. Its protein product is CASSEEASSYNSPLHF.

The CDR3 loop reads CSASGWRASYNEQFF. The CDR3 region has the DNA TGCAGTGCTAGTGGGTGGAGGGCATCCTACAATGAGCAGTTCTTC. The rearrangement joins TRBV20-1 to TRBJ2-1; TRBD2 is a possible D gene (6 bases). From germline, CDR1 is DFQATT and CDR2 SNEGSKA (reference sequence). V was clipped by 3 bases and J by 1 base, with 13 bases between them. The CDR3 is 15 residues long.

This clone has only one observation. This chain joins TRBV28 and TRBJ1-1; no definite D call. Trimming took off 4 bases at V and 1 base at J, with 7 bases between the two ends. There are 13 residues in the CDR3. In germline, CDR1 is MDHEN, CDR2 SYDVKM. In DNA form, the CDR3 reads TGTGCCAGCAGTTCCGTAGGGAACACTGAAGCTTTCTTT. Residues: CASSSVGNTEAFF.

This chain uses TRBV18 with TRBJ2-7; TRBD2 matches at 7 bases. J was trimmed by 1 base and V by 5 bases; bases with no gene match: 5. This CDR3 has 14 residues. Germline CDR1 and CDR2: KGHSH and LQKENI. This CDR3 reads CASSERGPSYEQYF. Written as DNA, the CDR3 is TGTGCCAGCTCAGAGCGGGGACCATCCTACGAGCAGTACTTC.

This chain links TRBV3-1 (or the pseudogene TRBV3-2) with TRBJ1-3; D may be TRBD1 (5 bases). Germline V lookup: CDR1 LGHDT, CDR2 YNNKEL (reference sequence). The V end lost 7 bases, the J end lost 3 bases, and 10 bases lay between the germline ends. The CDR3 has 13 amino acids. The CDR3 sequence: CASTSGDGNTIYF. The CDR3, as DNA: TGTGCCAGCACCTCGGGGGATGGAAACACCATATATTTT.